This T cell receptor beta chain was found in a study of Ad26.COV2.S vaccination and SARS-CoV-2 variants. Findings and limits, study-wide: People given the vaccine had a wider spike-specific TCR breadth than placebo recipients did.

With regard to this clone: Its target is not known.

Measured with immunoSEQ multiplex PCR; TCRdb has only the in-frame clones, and not every one. The data hold about 320,000 clones, with about 86% observed a single time. V was clipped by 0 bases and J by 6 bases; unmatched bases: 10. This CDR3 is 16 amino acids long. The germline CDR1 and CDR2 sequences are PRHDT and FYEKMQ (reference sequence). As to treatment: 15 to 20 received Ad26.COV2.S at low or high dose, single or two shots; 5 received placebo; per-sample allocation not given. At day 63 after the first vaccine or placebo injection, samples were drawn. Immunization relied on an Ad26 vector, which expressed Wuhan-strain SARS-CoV-2 spike.

The sequencing used peripheral blood, collected in a trial of Ad26.COV2.S vaccine versus placebo. The genes are TRBV13 and TRBJ2-7; 8 bases agree with TRBD1. The sequence was obtained from a person between 18 and 59 years old who received the Ad26.COV2.S COVID-19 vaccine or a placebo. CDR3 loop: CASSLGGGQALSEQYF. The CDR3 nucleotides read TGTGCCAGCAGCTTAGGCGGGGGACAGGCGCTCAGCGAGCAGTACTTC.